These T cell receptor beta chains were read from a single sample in a study of CD8+CD57+ T cells in acquired aplastic anemia. TCRdb processed the reads anew with MiXCR; each CDR3 protein has one entry. The sample holds 100,000 to 150,000 distinct CDR3 sequences, about half seen once. The sample consisted of sorted CD4+, CD8+, or CD8+CD57+ T cells (not recorded which) from PBMCs. Receptor source: a human donor in good health, serving as a control. Both conserved end residues are part of each CDR3. Fields, in order: J gene, V gene, CDR3 protein.

TRBJ1-2 | TRBV19 | CASRTEDGYTF
TRBJ2-1 | TRBV7-8 | CASSPPDAYNEQFF
TRBJ2-5 | TRBV5-5 | CASSLYRQETQYF
TRBJ1-4 | TRBV20-1 | CSARDSGPDNEKLSF
TRBJ2-2 | TRBV5-4 | CASSFVTGELFF
TRBJ1-1 | TRBV5-1 | CASSLTRGMNTEAFF
TRBJ2-1 | TRBV19 | CASSSRDSSYNEQFF
TRBJ2-1 | TRBV5-1 | CASRASGGAFNEQFF
TRBJ2-1 | TRBV25-1 | CASRLTQTGTSHLNEQFF
TRBJ1-5 | TRBV6-2/TRBV6-3 | CASRQGQLNQPQHF
TRBJ2-7 | TRBV20-1 | CSASPRNYEQYF
TRBJ1-1 | TRBV4-2 | CASSQDTGPATEAFF
TRBJ2-7 | TRBV12-3/TRBV12-4 | CASSRQGTLKRSYEQYF
TRBJ1-2 | TRBV20-1 | CSARLMGGYTF
TRBJ2-5 | TRBV25-1 | CASSDQGSETQYF
TRBJ1-2 | TRBV5-5 | CASSPGGGNYGYTF
TRBJ1-1 | TRBV2 | CASSDWNTEAFF
TRBJ1-1 | TRBV11-2 | CASSFRAQGGSTEAFF
TRBJ2-5 | TRBV10-3 | CAISVGTTSRETQYF
TRBJ2-5 | TRBV9 | CASGRTGGQETQYF